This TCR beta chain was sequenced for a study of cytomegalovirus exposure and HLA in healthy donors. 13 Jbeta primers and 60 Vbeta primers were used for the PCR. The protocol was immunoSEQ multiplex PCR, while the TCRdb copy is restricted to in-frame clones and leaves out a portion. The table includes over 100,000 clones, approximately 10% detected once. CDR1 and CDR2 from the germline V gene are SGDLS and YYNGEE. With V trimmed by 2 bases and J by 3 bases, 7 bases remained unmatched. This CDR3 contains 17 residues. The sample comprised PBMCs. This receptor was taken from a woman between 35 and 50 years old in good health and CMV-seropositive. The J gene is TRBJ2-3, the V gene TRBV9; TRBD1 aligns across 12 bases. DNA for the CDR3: TGTGCCAGCAGCGTCTTGGGACAGGGGGCAAGGACAGATACGCAGTATTTT. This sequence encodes CASSVLGQGARTDTQYF. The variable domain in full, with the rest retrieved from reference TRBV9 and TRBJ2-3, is DSGVTQTPKHLITATGQRVTLRCSPRSGDLSVYWYQQSLDQGLQFLIQYYNGEERAKGNILERFSAQQFPDLHSELNLSSLELGDSALYFCASSVLGQGARTDTQYFGPGTRLTVL.